Following are 29 T cell receptor beta chains from one sample sequenced in a study of vaccination and CD4 T cells after COVID-19. At the Johns Hopkins FTIC core, DNA taken from cultured CD4+ T cells was sequenced by way of the Oncomine TCR Beta short-read assay. TCRdb redid the calling of the PCR reads with MiXCR, one entry per CDR3 protein. The table shows roughly 13,000 distinct CDR3 sequences, with roughly 61% occurring only once. Which antigens these TCRs recognize remains unknown. This sample's treatment: roughly 10-day PBMC culture with coronavirus spike peptide pools or control peptides (ViraFEST assay). Sequences were obtained from CD4+ T cells from blood, cultured in vitro. These TCRs come from a human donor who had recovered from COVID-19.

Only a few counts were recorded for this clonotype. The chain couples TRBV10-3 to TRBJ1-2, with D maybe TRBD1 (6 bases). CDR3 length equals 15 residues. With 3 bases removed from V and 1 base from J, the gap between germline ends came to 12 bases. Germline CDR1 is ENHRY and CDR2 is SYGVKD. CDR3 region: CAISEGGTSNYGYTF. The CDR3, as DNA: TGTGCCATCAGTGAAGGTGGGACAAGTAACTATGGCTACACCTTC.

The chain carries TRBV6-1 and TRBJ2-5; TRBD2 aligns across 8 bases. Germline CDR1 is MNHNS and CDR2 is SASEGT. J lost 7 bases, V lost 10 bases, and 20 bases had no gene match. The CDR3 runs to 16 residues. For the CDR3, the DNA is TGTGCCACCCCCGGGAGCGCTAGCGGGTGGGGTTGGACCCAGTACTTC. This codes for CATPGSASGWGWTQYF.

The chain carries TRBV20-1 and TRBJ1-5, with 7 nucleotides matching TRBD1. The V gene's germline CDR1 is DFQATT and CDR2 SNEGSKA (reference sequence). The CDR3 extends over 12 amino acids. J lost 4 bases, V lost 3 bases, and 0 bases had no gene match. The CDR3 DNA follows: TGCAGTGCTAGGACAGGGAATCAGCCCCAGCATTTT. It encodes CSARTGNQPQHF.

This clonotype was seen a few times. This chain links TRBV2 with TRBJ2-3; no firm D call. The V end was cut by 2 bases, the J end by 2 bases, with 8 bases between. The CDR3 sequence is 14 residues long. CDR1 is SNHLY and CDR2 is FYNNEI in the germline V gene. The CDR3 spells CASSEQGYTDTQYF. In nucleotides, the CDR3 is TGTGCCAGCAGTGAACAAGGTTACACAGATACGCAGTATTTT.

V and J are TRBV27 and TRBJ1-2, with 9 positions matching TRBD1. Trimming cost V 6 bases and J 8 bases; bases outside gene matches: 10. The V gene's germline CDR1 is MNHEY and CDR2 SMNVEV (reference sequence). The CDR3 consists of 14 residues. The CDR3 is CASRRTGTGYGYTF. Written as DNA, the CDR3 is TGTGCCAGCAGGCGAACCGGGACAGGGTACGGCTACACCTTC.

V and J are TRBV20-1 and TRBJ2-7; 8 bases align to TRBD1. V lost 6 bases to trimming and J lost 4 bases; unmatched junction nucleotides: 11. Germline lookup yields CDR1 DFQATT and CDR2 SNEGSKA (reference sequence). CDR3 length equals 14 residues. The CDR3 DNA reads TGCAGTGCCGGGACAGGCGAAAGGTGGTACGAGCAGTACTTC. Its protein product is CSAGTGERWYEQYF.

This chain uses TRBV2 with TRBJ2-3; TRBD1 or TRBD2 may be the D gene (6 bases each). CDR1 and CDR2 (germline): SNHLY, FYNNEI. The CDR3 has 14 residues. Trimming stripped 3 bases from V and 4 bases from J, with 11 bases between. This CDR3 reads CASSDGGPADTQYF. The CDR3 nucleotides are TGTGCCAGCAGTGATGGGGGGCCCGCAGATACGCAGTATTTT.

This clonotype has just a few counts. The chain links TRBV20-1 to TRBJ1-5; weak D call: TRBD1 (6 bases). V lost 3 bases and J 2 bases, leaving 11 bases between the germline ends. This CDR3 is built from 14 residues. The V gene's germline CDR1 is DFQATT and CDR2 SNEGSKA (reference sequence). This chain's CDR3 is CSASAGGGNQPQHF. DNA of the CDR3: TGCAGTGCTAGCGCCGGGGGCGGCAATCAGCCCCAGCATTTT.

This sequence joins TRBV28 and TRBJ1-1; D call uncertain. The CDR3 runs 13 residues. CDR1 and CDR2 (germline): MDHEN, SYDVKM. Trimming took 6 bases from V and 6 from J, leaving 14 bases between them. CDR3 DNA sequence: TGTGCCAGCAGGTTGCAGGAGTGGGCTGAAGCTTTCTTT. Amino acids: CASRLQEWAEAFF.

The chain couples TRBV6-1 to TRBJ1-5, with 10 nucleotides matching TRBD1. Per the germline V gene, CDR1 is MNHNS and CDR2 is SASEGT. V was pared by 5 bases and J by 3 bases, with 10 bases of the junction left unmatched. The CDR3 totals 17 residues. The CDR3 DNA sequence: TGTGCCAGCAGTCAACACCGGGACAGGGGAATCAATCAGCCCCAGCATTTT. Translation gives CASSQHRDRGINQPQHF.

The CDR3 protein is CASSLGTPSYEQYF. DNA for the CDR3: TGTGCCAGCAGTTTAGGGACACCTTCCTACGAGCAGTACTTC. The rearrangement links TRBV28 to TRBJ2-7; possibly TRBD1 for D (6 bases). V was pared by 2 bases and J by 1 base, with 9 bases between. Germline-derived CDR1 and CDR2 are MDHEN and SYDVKM. The CDR3 consists of 14 residues.

This clonotype occurred a few times. The chain combines TRBV6-4 with TRBJ2-2, with a possible D match to TRBD2 (5 bases). Per germline, CDR1 MRHNA and CDR2 SNTAGT. Trimming shortened V by 5 bases and J by 1 base, and 5 bases separated the two germline ends. The CDR3 is made up of 13 amino acids. CDR3: CASSSGNTGELFF. The CDR3 region has the DNA TGTGCCAGCAGTAGCGGGAACACCGGGGAGCTGTTTTTT.

This chain uses TRBV20-1 with TRBJ2-2, with D perhaps matching TRBD1 or TRBD2 (5 bases each). The V gene lost 3 bases and the J gene lost 3 bases, with 17 bases spanning the gap. The CDR3 spans 16 residues. Per the germline V gene, CDR1 is DFQATT and CDR2 is SNEGSKA (reference sequence). The CDR3 loop is CSASVSGGEDTGELFF. The CDR3 DNA reads as TGCAGTGCTAGCGTATCTGGGGGTGAGGACACCGGGGAGCTGTTTTTT.

CDR3 in DNA: TGTGCCAGCAGACCTTCCTCGACAGGTCGGGGCTATTATAGCAATCAGCCCCAGCATTTT. The encoded protein is CASRPSSTGRGYYSNQPQHF. The chain carries TRBV27 and TRBJ1-5, with D tentatively TRBD1 (6 bases). The CDR3 has 20 residues. Germline assignment: CDR1 MNHEY and CDR2 SMNVEV (reference sequence). Deletions cut 6 bases from V and 0 bases from J, with 27 bases between.

The chain joins TRBV6-5 to TRBJ2-3; D possibly corresponds to TRBD2 (5 bases). The length of the CDR3 is 14 residues. V lost 2 bases and J 0 bases, leaving 6 bases between the germline ends. Germline CDR1 reads MNHEY; CDR2 reads SVGAGI. CDR3 protein: CASSYGGSTDTQYF. Written as DNA, the CDR3 is TGTGCCAGCAGTTACGGCGGGAGCACAGATACGCAGTATTTT.

This clonotype occurred once. The rearrangement links TRBV7-2 to TRBJ2-6; 9 bases map to TRBD2. This CDR3 is built from 18 residues. Germline V gene lookup returns CDR1 SGHTA and CDR2 FQGNSA. Losses at the gene ends were 5 bases for V and 0 bases for J; bases not matched to a gene: 8. The CDR3 protein is CASSTPSGASSGANVLTF. The CDR3 coding sequence is TGTGCCAGCAGCACACCTAGCGGGGCGAGCTCTGGGGCCAACGTCCTGACTTTC.

The chain has TRBV15 and TRBJ2-6; D unresolved. The ends were cut back, 4 bases at V and 0 bases at J, with 7 bases in the middle. CDR3 length: 15 amino acids. Per germline, CDR1 LNHNV and CDR2 YYDKDF (reference sequence). The CDR3 nucleotides are TGTGCCACCAGCACCTATAGCTCTGGGGCCAACGTCCTGACTTTC. It encodes CATSTYSSGANVLTF.

Judged by abundance, this clonotype is large (0.1 to 1%). This chain links TRBV10-3 with TRBJ1-1, with D perhaps TRBD1 (6 bases). The CDR3 is made up of 12 amino acids. Looked up from germline, CDR1 is ENHRY and CDR2 is SYGVKD. Trimming pared 5 bases from V and 8 bases from J, leaving 12 bases between. The CDR3 is CAISTGLTEAFF. CDR3 nucleotide sequence: TGTGCCATCAGTACAGGGCTGACGGAAGCTTTCTTT.

The rearrangement uses TRBV19 and TRBJ2-3, with D unresolved. V shed 0 bases and J shed 4 bases, with 2 bases lying between them. Looked up from germline, CDR1 is LNHDA and CDR2 is SQIVND (reference sequence). CDR3 size: 12 residues. This CDR3 reads CASSIEPDTQYF. CDR3 sequence (DNA): TGTGCCAGTAGTATAGAGCCAGATACGCAGTATTTT.

The gene calls are TRBV11-2 and TRBJ2-5, with 12 nucleotides matching TRBD2. The V gene end was trimmed by 4 bases and the J gene end by 4 bases; junction bases not matched to a gene: 4. The germline V gene has CDR1 SGHAT and CDR2 FQNNGV. This CDR3 region has 15 residues. CDR3 sequence reads: CASSSTSGSTETQYF. The CDR3 DNA is TGTGCCAGCAGCTCGACTAGCGGGAGTACAGAGACCCAGTACTTC.

This clonotype was counted between two and nine times. The V gene is TRBV7-3, the J gene TRBJ2-5, with 7 bases lining up with TRBD1. J gave up 3 bases and V 2 bases, and 0 bases lay outside the gene matches. Germline V gene lookup returns CDR1 SGHTA and CDR2 FQGTGA. The CDR3 has 13 amino acids. The CDR3 DNA sequence: TGTGCCAGCAGCTTACAGGGGGAAGAGACCCAGTACTTC. It yields the protein CASSLQGEETQYF.

The chain employs TRBV20-1 and TRBJ2-5; TRBD1 is a possible D gene (6 bases). Trimming cost V 6 bases and J 0 bases, with 14 bases left between them. The CDR3 is 14 amino acids. Germline loops: CDR1 DFQATT, CDR2 SNEGSKA (reference sequence). CDR3 in amino acids: CSATPTGDQETQYF. The CDR3 DNA reads TGCAGTGCCACACCGACAGGTGACCAAGAGACCCAGTACTTC.

The rearrangement uses TRBV20-1 and TRBJ2-3; TRBD2 agrees at 13 bases. The CDR3 extends over 18 amino acids. With V trimmed by 1 base and J by 6 bases, 13 bases remained unmatched. CDR1 and CDR2 (germline): DFQATT, SNEGSKA (reference sequence). The CDR3 here is CSARAPGLAGNPPDTQYF. The CDR3, as DNA: TGCAGTGCTAGAGCTCCGGGACTAGCGGGGAACCCGCCTGATACGCAGTATTTT.

This clonotype was seen more than once but under ten times. V usage is TRBV24-1 and J usage is TRBJ2-2; 8 nucleotides line up with TRBD1. This CDR3 is built from 14 residues. Looked up from germline, CDR1 is KGHDR and CDR2 is SFDVKD. With 9 bases clipped from V and 3 bases from J, the junction kept 5 bases outside the gene matches. The CDR3 region has the DNA TGTGCCACCGGGGAGGACAGGGACACCGGGGAGCTGTTTTTT. Residues: CATGEDRDTGELFF.

This clonotype is labeled as medium-sized. The chain combines TRBV18 with TRBJ1-1, with 8 nucleotides matching TRBD1. The trim removed 4 bases at V and 1 base at J, leaving 8 bases unmatched. The CDR3 loop spans 16 amino acids. Per the germline V gene, CDR1 is KGHSH and CDR2 is LQKENI. The CDR3 region has the DNA TGTGCCAGCTCACTTTGGACAGGGCTTAAGAACACTGAAGCTTTCTTT. Amino acid sequence: CASSLWTGLKNTEAFF.

This chain connects TRBV6-4 to TRBJ2-3, with 14 bases aligning to TRBD2. The CDR3 length is 15 residues. Germline loops: CDR1 MRHNA, CDR2 SNTAGT. Trimming took 6 bases from V and 5 from J; bases not matched to a gene: 4. CDR3: CASSEGLAGVDTQYF. DNA of the CDR3: TGTGCCAGCAGCGAGGGACTAGCGGGAGTAGATACGCAGTATTTT.

This clonotype was seen only once. The chain uses TRBV14 and TRBJ1-1; possibly TRBD1 for D (5 bases). This CDR3 contains 15 residues. With 4 bases removed from V and 4 bases from J, the gap between germline ends came to 16 bases. The germline V gene has CDR1 SGHDN and CDR2 FVKESK. The CDR3 DNA follows: TGTGCCAGCAGCCCAGACTTCCCGCAGGGCACTGAAGCTTTCTTT. Protein product: CASSPDFPQGTEAFF.

V usage is TRBV5-1 and J usage is TRBJ2-7; possibly TRBD1 or TRBD2 for D (5 bases each). Germline lookup yields CDR1 SGHRS and CDR2 YFSETQ. The CDR3 is 15 residues long. Trimming pared 0 bases from V and 2 bases from J, leaving 12 bases between. CDR3 amino acids: CASSLVGTLTYEQYF. CDR3 sequence (DNA): TGCGCCAGCAGCTTGGTGGGGACCTTGACCTACGAGCAGTACTTC.

In this sample, this clonotype turned up a few times. This chain uses TRBV10-3 with TRBJ1-2; D is possibly TRBD1 (6 bases). This CDR3 contains 16 residues. Germline CDR1 is ENHRY and CDR2 is SYGVKD. V dropped 4 bases and J dropped 5 bases, with 20 bases sitting between them. CDR3 in DNA: TGTGCCATCAGTGCGTCCTCAGGGGAATGGGGTTATGGCTACACCTTC. Encoded protein: CAISASSGEWGYGYTF.